This T cell receptor beta chain was retrieved from a study of T cells after yellow fever vaccination. Looking at the study overall: It was SMART-Seq v4 Ultra Low Input that prepared the fractions with low cell numbers.

TCRdb used MiXCR to reprocess the 5' RACE reads, holding one entry per CDR3 protein. The data contain nearly 350,000 distinct CDR3 sequences, roughly 8% of them singletons. Overall study findings and caveats: Researchers cautioned that FACS-sorted repertoires could harbor abundant clonotypes contaminating from the bulk population. Some clonotypes, a small share, were shared between CD4 and CD8 compartments.

This CDR3 has 14 residues. CDR1 and CDR2 from the germline V gene are SGHRS and YFSETQ. Deletions cut 2 bases from V and 0 bases from J, with 8 bases between. Regarding this clonotype: Antigen: not known.

The specimen was PBMCs, collected about 49 days after the first yellow fever vaccination. V gene TRBV5-1 combines with J gene TRBJ1-1; the D is unclear. This TCR was sampled from a man aged 18 to 35 who received the YFV17D yellow fever vaccine. CDR3 sequence (DNA): TGCGCCAGCAGCTTTATGAACATGAACACTGAAGCTTTCTTT. It is translated as CASSFMNMNTEAFF. Full variable domain (missing parts from reference TRBV5-1 and TRBJ1-1): KAGVTQTPRYLIKTRGQQVTLSCSPISGHRSVSWYQQTPGQGLQFLFEYFSETQRNKGNFPGRFSGRQFSNSRSEMNVSTLELGDSALYLCASSFMNMNTEAFFGQGTRLTVV.